The source of this T cell receptor (beta chain) is a study of graft-versus-host responses after intestinal transplantation. Study as a whole: The study gave all recipients anti-thymocyte globulin induction, then tacrolimus and steroids for roughly 3 years.

General study results and limits: Where graft-donor T cell macrochimerism was present, patients had high graft-versus-host to host-versus-graft clonal ratios in allografts. Ileal or blood samples showed some GvH clones first, and such clones were also found in recipient marrow. Circulating GvH clone levels at their peak were associated with HvG declines (early post-transplant).

A word on this clone: Its matching antigen is unknown.

V dropped 4 bases and J dropped 5; count of bases not matched to a gene: 11. The CDR3 has 15 amino acids. CDR1 and CDR2 (germline): SGHTS, YDEGEE. The repertoire was sequenced with immunoSEQ multiplex PCR; TCRdb's copy has only in-frame clones and lacks some. Of about 120,000 clones listed, 90% to 95% are singletons. This receptor was obtained from a human donor who received an intestinal transplant. The source was unstimulated CD4+ T cells sorted from spleen or lymph node cells, collected before intestinal transplant. This chain joins TRBV5-8 and TRBJ1-2, with TRBD1 identical over 7 bases. The CDR3 coding sequence is TGTGCCAGCAGCACCCAAACAGGGGAGGGTTATGGCTACACCTTC. It is translated as CASSTQTGEGYGYTF.